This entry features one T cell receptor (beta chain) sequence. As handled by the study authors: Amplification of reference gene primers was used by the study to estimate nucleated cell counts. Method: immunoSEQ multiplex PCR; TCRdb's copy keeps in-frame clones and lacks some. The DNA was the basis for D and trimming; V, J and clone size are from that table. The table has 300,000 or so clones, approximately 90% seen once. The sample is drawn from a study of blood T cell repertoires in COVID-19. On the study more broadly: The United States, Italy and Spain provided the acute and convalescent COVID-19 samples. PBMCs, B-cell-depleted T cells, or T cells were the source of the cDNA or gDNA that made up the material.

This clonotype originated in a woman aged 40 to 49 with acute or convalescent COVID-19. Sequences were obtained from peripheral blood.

The CDR3 nucleotides read TGTGCCAGCAGCCGAAGCGGGGGGGAAGAGACCCAGTACTTC. Translated: CASSRSGGEETQYF. The chain has TRBV27 and TRBJ2-5; 10 bases map to TRBD2. Unmatched junction bases numbered 4, after V lost 6 bases and J lost 3 bases. The germline V gene has CDR1 MNHEY and CDR2 SMNVEV (reference sequence). There are 14 residues in the CDR3.